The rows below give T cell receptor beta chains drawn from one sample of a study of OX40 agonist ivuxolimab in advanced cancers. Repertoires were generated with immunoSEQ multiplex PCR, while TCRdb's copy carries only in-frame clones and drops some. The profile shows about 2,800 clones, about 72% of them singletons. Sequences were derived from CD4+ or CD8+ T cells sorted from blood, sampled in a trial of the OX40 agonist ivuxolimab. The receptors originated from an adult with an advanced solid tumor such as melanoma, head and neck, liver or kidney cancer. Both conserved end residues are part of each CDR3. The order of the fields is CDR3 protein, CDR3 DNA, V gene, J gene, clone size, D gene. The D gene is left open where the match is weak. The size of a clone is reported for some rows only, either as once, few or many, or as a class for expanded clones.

cdr3_aa: CASSLGLAGVTDTQYF
cdr3_nt: TGTGCCAGCAGCTTGGGACTAGCGGGAGTCACAGATACGCAGTATTTT
v_call: TRBV13
j_call: TRBJ2-3
clone_size: .
d_call: TRBD2

cdr3_aa: CASSEGQQRVNGYTF
cdr3_nt: TGTGCCAGCAGCGAGGGACAGCAGCGAGTAAATGGCTACACCTTC
v_call: TRBV5-5
j_call: TRBJ1-2
clone_size: .
d_call: TRBD1

cdr3_aa: CASRYRDLSTGELFF
cdr3_nt: TGTGCCAGCAGATACAGGGACTTGAGCACCGGGGAGCTGTTTTTT
v_call: TRBV6-5
j_call: TRBJ2-2
clone_size: .
d_call: .

cdr3_aa: CASSIADSANYGYTF
cdr3_nt: TGTGCCAGTAGTATCGCTGACTCAGCTAACTATGGCTACACCTTC
v_call: TRBV19
j_call: TRBJ1-2
clone_size: .
d_call: .

cdr3_aa: CASSQVYSPLHF
cdr3_nt: TGTGCCAGCAGCCAAGTCTATTCACCCCTCCACTTT
v_call: TRBV4-2
j_call: TRBJ1-6
clone_size: once
d_call: .

cdr3_aa: CASSQEDRAAGNTIYF
cdr3_nt: TGTGCCAGCAGCCAAGAAGACAGGGCGGCTGGAAACACCATATATTTT
v_call: TRBV4-2
j_call: TRBJ1-3
clone_size: .
d_call: TRBD1

cdr3_aa: CASSLSDRGNYGYTF
cdr3_nt: TGTGCCAGCAGCCTTTCCGACAGGGGGAACTATGGCTACACCTTC
v_call: TRBV13
j_call: TRBJ1-2
clone_size: few
d_call: TRBD1

cdr3_aa: CASSEGEASTEAFF
cdr3_nt: TGTGCCAGCAGTGAAGGGGAGGCGAGCACTGAAGCTTTCTTT
v_call: TRBV6-1
j_call: TRBJ1-1
clone_size: few
d_call: .

cdr3_aa: CASSQGPRLAGGTDTQYF
cdr3_nt: TGCGCCAGCAGCCAAGGCCCCCGACTAGCGGGGGGGACAGATACGCAGTATTTT
v_call: TRBV4-1
j_call: TRBJ2-3
clone_size: .
d_call: TRBD2

cdr3_aa: CASSPAGTTRGEQYF
cdr3_nt: TGTGCCAGCAGCCCGGCCGGGACAACCAGGGGCGAGCAGTACTTC
v_call: TRBV7-9
j_call: TRBJ2-7
clone_size: .
d_call: .

cdr3_aa: CASSSGSGRMNYREQFF
cdr3_nt: TGTGCCAGTAGTTCAGGATCTGGGCGGATGAATTATAGGGAGCAGTTCTTC
v_call: TRBV19
j_call: TRBJ2-1
clone_size: .
d_call: .

cdr3_aa: CASSDSLAGDRNEQFF
cdr3_nt: TGTGCCAGCAGTGACTCCCTAGCGGGAGACCGCAATGAGCAGTTCTTC
v_call: TRBV6-4
j_call: TRBJ2-1
clone_size: once
d_call: TRBD2

cdr3_aa: CASSSRDRRAFF
cdr3_nt: TGTGCCAGCAGTTCCCGAGACAGACGGGCTTTCTTT
v_call: TRBV27
j_call: TRBJ1-1
clone_size: .
d_call: .

cdr3_aa: CASNRDYSYNEQFF
cdr3_nt: TGTGCCAGCAATCGGGACTATTCCTACAATGAGCAGTTCTTC
v_call: TRBV27
j_call: TRBJ2-1
clone_size: .
d_call: TRBD2

cdr3_aa: CASSSDHRVDGANVLTF
cdr3_nt: TGCGCCAGCAGCTCCGACCACAGGGTCGATGGGGCCAACGTCCTGACTTTC
v_call: TRBV5-1
j_call: TRBJ2-6
clone_size: .
d_call: .

cdr3_aa: CASSPPGSNNEQFF
cdr3_nt: TGCGCCAGCTCCCCCCCGGGTAGCAACAATGAGCAGTTCTTC
v_call: TRBV5-1
j_call: TRBJ2-1
clone_size: .
d_call: .

cdr3_aa: CASSLVVAGPENIQYF
cdr3_nt: TGTGCCAGCAGCTTAGTTGTGGCAGGCCCCGAAAACATTCAGTACTTC
v_call: TRBV7-8
j_call: TRBJ2-4
clone_size: .
d_call: .

cdr3_aa: CASSTDPGNIQYF
cdr3_nt: TGTGCCAGCAGCACCGACCCGGGGAACATTCAGTACTTC
v_call: TRBV9
j_call: TRBJ2-4
clone_size: few
d_call: .

cdr3_aa: CASSAPGGKETQYF
cdr3_nt: TGTGCCAGCAGCGCCCCAGGGGGCAAAGAGACCCAGTACTTC
v_call: TRBV7-8
j_call: TRBJ2-5
clone_size: .
d_call: TRBD1

cdr3_aa: CASSQLAGAKYEQYF
cdr3_nt: TGTGCCAGCAGCCAATTAGCGGGAGCGAAGTACGAGCAGTACTTC
v_call: TRBV4-2
j_call: TRBJ2-7
clone_size: .
d_call: TRBD2

cdr3_aa: CASKQGGFTEAFF
cdr3_nt: TGTGCCAGTAAACAGGGAGGGTTTACTGAAGCTTTCTTT
v_call: TRBV25-1
j_call: TRBJ1-1
clone_size: few
d_call: .

cdr3_aa: CASSRSGSWFDEQYF
cdr3_nt: TGCGCCAGCAGCCGTTCAGGGTCCTGGTTCGACGAGCAGTACTTC
v_call: TRBV4-3
j_call: TRBJ2-7
clone_size: .
d_call: .

cdr3_aa: CASLDPNTGELFF
cdr3_nt: TGTGCCAGCCTTGACCCGAACACCGGGGAGCTGTTTTTT
v_call: TRBV9
j_call: TRBJ2-2
clone_size: .
d_call: .

cdr3_aa: CASSTTSGSLNEQYF
cdr3_nt: TGTGCCAGTAGTACTACTAGCGGGAGTTTAAACGAGCAGTACTTC
v_call: TRBV19
j_call: TRBJ2-7
clone_size: .
d_call: TRBD2

cdr3_aa: CASSQDGSYGYTF
cdr3_nt: TGTGCCAGCAGCCAAGATGGCAGCTATGGCTACACCTTC
v_call: TRBV4-2
j_call: TRBJ1-2
clone_size: .
d_call: .

cdr3_aa: CASSLGSRYEQYF
cdr3_nt: TGTGCCAGCAGTTTGGGCTCCAGATACGAGCAGTACTTC
v_call: TRBV27
j_call: TRBJ2-7
clone_size: .
d_call: .

cdr3_aa: CASMPRGASYEQYF
cdr3_nt: TGTGCCAGCATGCCGCGGGGAGCCTCCTACGAGCAGTACTTC
v_call: TRBV27
j_call: TRBJ2-7
clone_size: .
d_call: .

cdr3_aa: CASSEGASVVTGELFF
cdr3_nt: TGTGCCAGCAGTGAAGGGGCTAGTGTGGTCACCGGGGAGCTGTTTTTT
v_call: TRBV6-1
j_call: TRBJ2-2
clone_size: .
d_call: .

cdr3_aa: CASSQGVGVDEQFF
cdr3_nt: TGCGCCAGCAGCCAAGGAGTAGGGGTCGATGAGCAGTTCTTC
v_call: TRBV4-1
j_call: TRBJ2-1
clone_size: .
d_call: .

cdr3_aa: CATSNRGTDSNEQFF
cdr3_nt: TGTGCCACCAGCAACCGGGGGACAGACTCAAATGAGCAGTTCTTC
v_call: TRBV15
j_call: TRBJ2-1
clone_size: few
d_call: .

cdr3_aa: CASSLTLGSYNEQFF
cdr3_nt: TGTGCCAGCAGTTTAACGTTGGGCTCCTACAATGAGCAGTTCTTC
v_call: TRBV28
j_call: TRBJ2-1
clone_size: .
d_call: .

cdr3_aa: CASSPRGYEQYF
cdr3_nt: TGTGCCAGCAGTCCCAGGGGGTACGAGCAGTACTTC
v_call: TRBV6-9
j_call: TRBJ2-7
clone_size: .
d_call: TRBD1

cdr3_aa: CASSPRQGPSYEQYF
cdr3_nt: TGTGCCAGCAGCCCACGACAGGGTCCCTCCTACGAGCAGTACTTC
v_call: TRBV7-8
j_call: TRBJ2-7
clone_size: .
d_call: TRBD1

cdr3_aa: CASRQDGGSYNEQFF
cdr3_nt: TGTGCCAGTAGGCAAGATGGGGGGTCCTACAATGAGCAGTTCTTC
v_call: TRBV19
j_call: TRBJ2-1
clone_size: .
d_call: .

cdr3_aa: CASSQDTGNTEAFF
cdr3_nt: TGCGCCAGCAGCCAAGACACAGGGAACACTGAAGCTTTCTTT
v_call: TRBV4-1
j_call: TRBJ1-1
clone_size: .
d_call: .

cdr3_aa: CASSPGLAGSYEQYF
cdr3_nt: TGTGCCAGCAGTCCGGGACTAGCGGGTTCCTACGAGCAGTACTTC
v_call: TRBV6-1
j_call: TRBJ2-7
clone_size: .
d_call: TRBD2

cdr3_aa: CASKDLGNTEAFF
cdr3_nt: TGTGCCAGTAAAGATTTGGGGAACACTGAAGCTTTCTTT
v_call: TRBV4-2
j_call: TRBJ1-1
clone_size: .
d_call: .

cdr3_aa: CASSLGGQGSEQFF
cdr3_nt: TGTGCCAGCAGCTTAGGGGGACAGGGAAGTGAGCAGTTCTTC
v_call: TRBV7-9
j_call: TRBJ2-1
clone_size: .
d_call: TRBD1

cdr3_aa: CASSLTGTSYEQYF
cdr3_nt: TGTGCCAGTAGTCTGACAGGGACCTCCTACGAGCAGTACTTC
v_call: TRBV19
j_call: TRBJ2-7
clone_size: .
d_call: TRBD1